This note documents a single T cell receptor beta chain sequence. Its matching antigen is unknown. A junction end diverges from the germline sequence, so it may reflect a read error. Generated by immunoSEQ multiplex PCR, the TCRdb table keeps only in-frame clones and is missing some. The sample lists 20,000 to 25,000 clones, about 86% seen once, with approximately 17% in the top ten. This specimen belongs to a study of somatic mutations in cytotoxic T cells in rheumatoid arthritis. Regarding the study as a whole: Antigens recognized by the expanded CD8+ clones were unknown. Patients with a largest CD8+ clone exceeding 20% of CD8+ cells numbered about an eighth of the roughly 65.

The receptor comes from a woman aged 45 to 65 in good health. The sequenced material came from CD8+ T cells sorted from blood.

In DNA, the CDR3 is TGTGCCAGCAGCCTAGCCTCGGGGGCCTACAATGAGCAGTTCTTC. This gives the protein CASSLASGAYNEQFF. This chain connects TRBV7-9 to TRBJ2-1; weak D call: TRBD2 (6 bases). Germline-derived CDR1 and CDR2 are SEHNR and FQNEAQ (reference sequence). The CDR3 sequence is 15 residues long.